This TCR beta chain was recorded in a study of blood T cell repertoires in COVID-19. Overall study: PBMCs, B-cell-depleted T cells, or T cells provided the cDNA or gDNA that made up the material.

This clone was detected only once. The recovered donors of Cohort 3 showed two negative PCRs, clearance, or symptom resolution. Produced via immunoSEQ multiplex PCR; TCRdb's table is partial and in-frame only. This sample has 210,000 or so clones, with 70% to 85% found just once. The CDR3 length is 13 residues. Germline trimming cut 4 bases from V and 7 bases from J; bases unmatched to any gene: 4. Germline assignment: CDR1 MDHEN and CDR2 SYDVKM. The V gene is TRBV28, the J gene TRBJ1-5, with 7 bases that match TRBD1. This sequence originates from a man between 60 and 70 years old who had recovered from COVID-19. The specimen sequenced was PBMCs or T cells enriched from blood (not recorded which). The CDR3: CASSSQGGQPQHF. DNA for the CDR3: TGTGCCAGCAGTTCGCAGGGGGGCCAGCCCCAGCATTTT.